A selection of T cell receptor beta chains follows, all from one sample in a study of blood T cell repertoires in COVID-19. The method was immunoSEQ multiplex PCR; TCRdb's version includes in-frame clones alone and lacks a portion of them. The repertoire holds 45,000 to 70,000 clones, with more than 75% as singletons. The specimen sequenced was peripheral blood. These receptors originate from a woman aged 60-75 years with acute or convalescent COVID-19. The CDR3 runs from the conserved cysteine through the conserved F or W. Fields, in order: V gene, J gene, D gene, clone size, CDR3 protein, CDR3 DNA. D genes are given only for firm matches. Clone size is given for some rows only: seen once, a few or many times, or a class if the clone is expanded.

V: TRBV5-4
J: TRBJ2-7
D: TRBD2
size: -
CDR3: CASSLGRGGVEQYF
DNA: TGTGCCAGCAGCTTGGGACGGGGGGGAGTCGAGCAGTACTTC

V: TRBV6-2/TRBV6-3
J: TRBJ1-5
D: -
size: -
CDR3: CASSYGRAGGYSNQPQHF
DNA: TGTGCCAGCAGTTACGGCAGGGCCGGGGGTTATAGCAATCAGCCCCAGCATTTT

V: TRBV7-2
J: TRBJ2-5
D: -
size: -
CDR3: CASSPRVRAGQETQYF
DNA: TGTGCCAGCAGCCCCCGCGTCAGGGCCGGGCAAGAGACCCAGTACTTC

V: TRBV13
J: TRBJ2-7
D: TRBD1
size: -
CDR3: CASSLEQGVIYEQYF
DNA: TGTGCCAGCAGCTTAGAACAGGGGGTGATCTACGAGCAGTACTTC

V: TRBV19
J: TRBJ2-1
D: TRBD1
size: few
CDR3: CASSRDRGFEQFF
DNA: TGTGCCAGTAGTAGGGACAGGGGATTTGAGCAGTTCTTC

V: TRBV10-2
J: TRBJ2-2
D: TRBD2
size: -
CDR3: CASTLAGGSGELFF
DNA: TGCGCCAGCACCCTAGCGGGCGGCTCCGGGGAGCTGTTTTTT

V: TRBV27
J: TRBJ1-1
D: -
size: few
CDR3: CASRISWGVSASEAFF
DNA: TGTGCCAGCAGAATTTCATGGGGGGTAAGCGCCTCTGAAGCTTTCTTT

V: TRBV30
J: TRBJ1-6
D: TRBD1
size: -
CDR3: CAHGQGSNSPLHF
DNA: TGTGCCCATGGACAGGGAAGCAATTCACCCCTCCACTTT

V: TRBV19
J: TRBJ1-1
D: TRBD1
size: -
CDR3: CASIGRGRDTEAFF
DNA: TGTGCCAGTATCGGCAGGGGGCGGGACACTGAAGCTTTCTTT

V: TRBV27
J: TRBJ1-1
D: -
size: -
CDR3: CASSFLRHKNTEAFF
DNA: TGTGCCAGCAGTTTCCTTCGCCACAAGAACACTGAAGCTTTCTTT

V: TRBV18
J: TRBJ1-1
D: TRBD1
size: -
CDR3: CASSRQGNTEAFF
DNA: TGTGCCAGCTCGCGACAGGGGAACACTGAAGCTTTCTTT

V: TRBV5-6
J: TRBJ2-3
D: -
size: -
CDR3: CASSSGQLRLTSTDTQYF
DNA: TGTGCCAGCAGCTCCGGACAGCTACGTTTAACCAGCACAGATACGCAGTATTTT

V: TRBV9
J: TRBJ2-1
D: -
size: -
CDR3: CASSVKSGGNEQFF
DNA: TGTGCCAGCAGCGTAAAGTCAGGTGGAAACGAGCAGTTCTTC

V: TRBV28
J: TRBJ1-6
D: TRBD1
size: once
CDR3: CASSFRGRNNSPLHF
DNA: TGTGCCAGCAGTTTCAGGGGGCGGAATAATTCACCCCTCCACTTT

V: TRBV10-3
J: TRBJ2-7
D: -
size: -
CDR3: CAISDSGYEQYF
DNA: TGTGCCATCAGTGACTCCGGCTACGAGCAGTACTTC

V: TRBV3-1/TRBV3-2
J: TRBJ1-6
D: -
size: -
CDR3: CASSRAMGGGSPLHF
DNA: TGTGCCAGCAGCCGCGCCATGGGGGGAGGATCACCCCTCCACTTT

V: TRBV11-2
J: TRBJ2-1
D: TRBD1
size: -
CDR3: CASNPSGYNRGEQFF
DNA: TGTGCCAGCAACCCTTCGGGTTACAACAGGGGTGAGCAGTTCTTC

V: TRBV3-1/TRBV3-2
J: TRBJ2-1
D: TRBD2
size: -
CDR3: CASSQQRGDYNEQFF
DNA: TGTGCCAGCAGCCAACAGCGGGGGGATTACAATGAGCAGTTCTTC

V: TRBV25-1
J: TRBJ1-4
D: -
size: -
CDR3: CASSWGFNNEKLFF
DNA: TGTGCCAGCAGTTGGGGCTTTAATAATGAAAAACTGTTTTTT

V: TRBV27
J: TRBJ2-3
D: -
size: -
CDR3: CASYPYRGGAERDTQYF
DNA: TGTGCCAGCTATCCCTATAGAGGGGGGGCCGAGCGGGATACGCAGTATTTT

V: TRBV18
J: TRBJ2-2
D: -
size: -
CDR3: CASSPLMEGNTGELFF
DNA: TGTGCCAGCTCACCACTTATGGAGGGAAACACCGGGGAGCTGTTTTTT

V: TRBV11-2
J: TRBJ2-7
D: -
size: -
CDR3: CASSLEHVSYEQYF
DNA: TGTGCCAGCAGCTTAGAACACGTATCCTACGAGCAGTACTTC

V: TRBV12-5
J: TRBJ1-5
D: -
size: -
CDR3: CASGLVPGFSNQPQHF
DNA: TGTGCTAGTGGTTTGGTACCAGGCTTTAGCAATCAGCCCCAGCATTTT

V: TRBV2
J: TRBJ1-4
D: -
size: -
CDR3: CASSQRGGNEKLFF
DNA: TGTGCCAGCAGTCAAAGGGGGGGAAATGAAAAACTGTTTTTT

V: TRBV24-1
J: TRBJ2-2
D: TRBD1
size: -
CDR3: CATSDSPGQGEITGELFF
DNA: TGTGCCACCAGTGATTCTCCGGGACAGGGGGAGATCACCGGGGAGCTGTTTTTT

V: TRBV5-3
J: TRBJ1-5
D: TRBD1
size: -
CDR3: CARRSDRAKSSNQPQHF
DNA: TGTGCCAGAAGATCGGACAGGGCAAAGAGCAGCAATCAGCCCCAGCATTTT

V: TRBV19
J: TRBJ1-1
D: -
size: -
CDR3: CASSVGGNTEAFF
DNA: TGTGCCAGTAGTGTGGGGGGGAACACTGAAGCTTTCTTT

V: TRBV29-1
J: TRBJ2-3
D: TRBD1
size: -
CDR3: CSVGDRGMMGTDTQYF
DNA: TGCAGCGTTGGGGACAGGGGGATGATGGGCACAGATACGCAGTATTTT

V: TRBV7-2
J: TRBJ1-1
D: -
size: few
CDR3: CASSPQGVNTEAFF
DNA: TGTGCCAGCAGCCCCCAAGGGGTGAACACTGAAGCTTTCTTT

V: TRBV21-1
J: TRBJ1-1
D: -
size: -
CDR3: CASSKTPDRQGSPLAAFF
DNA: TGTGCCAGCAGCAAAACTCCAGACCGCCAGGGATCCCCATTAGCAGCTTTCTTT

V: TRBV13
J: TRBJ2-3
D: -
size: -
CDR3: CASSVGAGGTDTQYF
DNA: TGTGCCAGCAGCGTGGGGGCAGGGGGCACAGATACGCAGTATTTT

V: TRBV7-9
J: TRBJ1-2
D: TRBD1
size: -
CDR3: CASRTDRVGGYTF
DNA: TGTGCCAGCAGAACTGACAGGGTGGGAGGCTACACCTTC

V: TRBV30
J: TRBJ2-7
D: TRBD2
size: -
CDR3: CAWSVGTNYEQYF
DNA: TGTGCCTGGAGTGTGGGGACTAACTACGAGCAGTACTTC

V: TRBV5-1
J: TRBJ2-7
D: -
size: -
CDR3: CASSLEGGLYEQYF
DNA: TGCGCCAGCAGCTTGGAAGGAGGACTCTACGAGCAGTACTTC

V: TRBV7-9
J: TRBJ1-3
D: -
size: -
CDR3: CASLSSSGNTIYF
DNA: TGTGCCAGCTTGTCAAGCTCGGGAAACACCATATATTTT

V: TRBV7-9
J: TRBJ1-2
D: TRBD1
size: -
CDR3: CASSPQTGSYGYTF
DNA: TGTGCCAGCAGCCCCCAGACAGGGAGCTATGGCTACACCTTC

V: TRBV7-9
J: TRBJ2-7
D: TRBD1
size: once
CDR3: CASSRTGTDREEQYF
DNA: TGTGCCAGCAGCCGGACCGGGACAGATCGAGAGGAGCAGTACTTC

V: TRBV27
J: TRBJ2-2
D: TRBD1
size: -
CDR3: CASSPTGVTGELFF
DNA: TGTGCCAGCAGTCCGACAGGGGTCACCGGGGAGCTGTTTTTT

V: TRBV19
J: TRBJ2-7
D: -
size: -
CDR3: CASNQGLLSYEQYF
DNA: TGTGCCAGCAATCAGGGCCTCCTTTCCTACGAGCAGTACTTC

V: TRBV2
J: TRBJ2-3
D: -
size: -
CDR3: CARLRPDSDTQYF
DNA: TGTGCCAGGTTACGACCCGACTCAGATACGCAGTATTTT

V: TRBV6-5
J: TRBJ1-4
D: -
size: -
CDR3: CASRVRGDNEKLFF
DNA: TGTGCCAGCAGAGTGCGGGGGGATAATGAAAAACTGTTTTTT

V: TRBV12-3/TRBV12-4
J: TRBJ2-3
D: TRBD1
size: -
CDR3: CASRTGFTDTQYF
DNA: TGTGCCAGTCGGACAGGGTTCACAGATACGCAGTATTTT